This TCR beta chain was profiled in a study of blood T cell repertoires in COVID-19 (dated by TCRdb to the early 2020s). For context, the study as a whole: The collaborator samples originated in the United States, Italy and Spain and spanned the acute and convalescent phases of COVID-19. The material from the prospective study consisted of cDNA or gDNA derived from T cells, B-cell-depleted T cells, or PBMCs. Deeply sampled blood TCRbeta repertoires from subjects exposed to, actively infected with, or recovered from COVID-19 were included in the dataset. A freely available public database, intended as a resource for researchers studying the immune response to SARS-CoV-2, is where the repertoires were released. The samples were drawn from two sources: the first 160 participants of the ongoing ImmuneRACE study, and 1,254 subjects contributed by 6 global collaborators. A de-identified subject ID, COVID-19 status, age in years and sex were almost always included in the sample metadata. Where available, HLA class I and class II types were obtained from metadata supplied by the sample provider rather than from assay-based typing.

TCRbeta CDR3 regions were amplified from genomic DNA using the immunoSEQ Assay, a bias-controlled multiplex PCR. The original methods were these. Nucleated cell counts per sample were estimated from amplification of reference gene primers within the assay. Sequence reads were collapsed and filtered to measure the absolute abundance of every unique TCRbeta CDR3 rearrangement. Productive Simpson clonality was computed per sample as the square root of Simpson's diversity index over productive rearrangements. TCRdb stores this immuneACCESS table with in-frame sequences only. Part of the clones is absent; in the studies checked, under half of the shortfall reflects unresolved V genes, and no reason is known for the rest. V, J and clone size derive from that table, while D and trimming were established from the DNA sequence. The sample has about 110,000 clones on record, roughly 81% of them singletons. The ten largest account for approximately 9% of the sample.

Reading the germline V gene gives CDR1 SGHTA and CDR2 FQGNSA. V drops 2 bases and J drops 9 bases, leaving 14 bases in between. Taken from cysteine to phenylalanine, the CDR3 has 14 residues. Solely the CDR3 DNA is kept, with 42 bases framed from the first base. Regarding this clone: There is no known antigen for this receptor. No base quality information exists; no much larger clone differs at one position.

Whole blood was collected in K2EDTA tubes by collaborating institutions according to the institutions' own protocols. Collaborator samples were shipped for TCRbeta analysis as frozen whole blood, isolated PBMCs, or DNA extracted from either sample type. Overall results and qualifications from the work: Clinical and demographic metadata were provided uncurated, with the amount varying by source and participant.

This receptor was obtained from a woman in her 70s with acute or convalescent COVID-19. The rearranged chain carries TRBV7-2 and TRBJ1-5; no D segment can be confidently identified. Sequencing was performed on peripheral blood. DNA sequence: TGTGCCAGCAGCTTACGAGGTTTTCATCGGCCCCAGCATTTT. The resulting protein is CASSLRGFHRPQHF.